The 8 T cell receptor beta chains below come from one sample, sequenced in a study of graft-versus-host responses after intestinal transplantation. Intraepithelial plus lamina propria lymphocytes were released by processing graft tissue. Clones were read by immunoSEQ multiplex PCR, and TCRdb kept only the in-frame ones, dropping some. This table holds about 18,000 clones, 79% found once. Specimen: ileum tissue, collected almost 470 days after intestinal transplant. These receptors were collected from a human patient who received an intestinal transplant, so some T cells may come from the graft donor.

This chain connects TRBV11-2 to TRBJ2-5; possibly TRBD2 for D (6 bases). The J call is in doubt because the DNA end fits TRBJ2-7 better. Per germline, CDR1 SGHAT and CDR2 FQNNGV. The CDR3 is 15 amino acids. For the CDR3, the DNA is TGTGCCAGCAGCTTGGAGGGAACCCTATCCTACGAGCAGTACTTC. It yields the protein CASSLEGTLSYEQYF.

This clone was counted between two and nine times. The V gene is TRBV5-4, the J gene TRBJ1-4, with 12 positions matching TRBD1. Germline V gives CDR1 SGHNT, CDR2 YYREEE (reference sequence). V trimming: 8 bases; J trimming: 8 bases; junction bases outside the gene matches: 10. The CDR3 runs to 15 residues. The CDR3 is CARSPGDRGQEKLFF. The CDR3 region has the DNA TGTGCCAGAAGCCCCGGGGACAGGGGGCAAGAAAAACTGTTTTTT.

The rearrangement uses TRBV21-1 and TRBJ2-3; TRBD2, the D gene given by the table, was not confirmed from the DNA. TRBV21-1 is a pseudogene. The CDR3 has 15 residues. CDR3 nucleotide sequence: TGTGCCAGCAGCGCGCAGCTGGAGAGCACAGATACGCAGTATTTT. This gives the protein CASSAQLESTDTQYF.

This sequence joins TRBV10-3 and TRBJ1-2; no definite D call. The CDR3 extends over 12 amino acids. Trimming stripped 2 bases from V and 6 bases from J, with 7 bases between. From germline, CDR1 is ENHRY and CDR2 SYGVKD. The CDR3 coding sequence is TGTGCCATCAGTGAGGTGGGCAATGGCTACACCTTC. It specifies CAISEVGNGYTF.

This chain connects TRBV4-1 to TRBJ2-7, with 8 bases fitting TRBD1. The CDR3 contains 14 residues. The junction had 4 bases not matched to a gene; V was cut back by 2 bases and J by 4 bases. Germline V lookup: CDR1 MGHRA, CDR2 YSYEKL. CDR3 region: CASSQWTGMYEQYF. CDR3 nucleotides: TGCGCCAGCAGCCAATGGACAGGGATGTACGAGCAGTACTTC.

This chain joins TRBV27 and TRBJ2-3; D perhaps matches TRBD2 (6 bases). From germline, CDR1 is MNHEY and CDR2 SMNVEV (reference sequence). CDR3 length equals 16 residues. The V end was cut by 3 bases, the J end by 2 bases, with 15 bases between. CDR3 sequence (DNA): TGTGCCAGCAGTTTGAGCACGGCGGGGTACACAGATACGCAGTATTTT. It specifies CASSLSTAGYTDTQYF.

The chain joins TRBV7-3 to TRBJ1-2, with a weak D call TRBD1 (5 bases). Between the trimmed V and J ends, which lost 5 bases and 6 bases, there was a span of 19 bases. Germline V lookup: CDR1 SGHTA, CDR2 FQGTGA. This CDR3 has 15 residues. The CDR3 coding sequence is TGTGCCAGCAGCGAATACGGGACGGTATCGAATGGCTACACCTTC. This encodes CASSEYGTVSNGYTF. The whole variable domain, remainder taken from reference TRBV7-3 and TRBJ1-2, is GAGVSQTPSNKVTEKGKYVELRCDPISGHTALYWYRQSLGQGPEFLIYFQGTGAADDSGLPNDRFFAVRPEGSVSTLKIQRTERGDSAVYLCASSEYGTVSNGYTFGSGTRLTVV.

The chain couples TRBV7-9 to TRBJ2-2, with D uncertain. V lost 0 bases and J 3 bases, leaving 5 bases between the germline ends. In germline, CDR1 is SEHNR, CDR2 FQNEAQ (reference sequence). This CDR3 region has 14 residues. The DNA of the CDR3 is TGTGCCAGCAGCTTAGCGGCTCACACCGGGGAGCTGTTTTTT. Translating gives CASSLAAHTGELFF.